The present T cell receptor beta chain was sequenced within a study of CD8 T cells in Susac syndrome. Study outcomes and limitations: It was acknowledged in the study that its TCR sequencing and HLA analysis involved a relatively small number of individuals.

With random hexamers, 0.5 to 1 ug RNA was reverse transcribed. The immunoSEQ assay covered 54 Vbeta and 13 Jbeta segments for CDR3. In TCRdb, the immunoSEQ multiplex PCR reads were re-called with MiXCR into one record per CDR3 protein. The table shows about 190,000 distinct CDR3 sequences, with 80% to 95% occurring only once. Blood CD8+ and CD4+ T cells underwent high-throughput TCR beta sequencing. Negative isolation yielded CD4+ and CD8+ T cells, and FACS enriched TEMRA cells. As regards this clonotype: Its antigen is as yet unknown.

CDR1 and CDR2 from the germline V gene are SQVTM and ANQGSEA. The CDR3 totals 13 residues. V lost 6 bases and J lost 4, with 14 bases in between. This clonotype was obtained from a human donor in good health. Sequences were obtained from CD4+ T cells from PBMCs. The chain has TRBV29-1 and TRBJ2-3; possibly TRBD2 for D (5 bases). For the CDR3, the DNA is TGCAGCGTGGACGAGGGATTCCCAGATACGCAGTATTTT. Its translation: CSVDEGFPDTQYF.